The 27 T cell receptor beta chains given below trace back to one sample, sequenced in a study of T cells in Graves' hyperthyroidism and ophthalmopathy. The investigators amplified TCR beta CDR3 regions from RNA transcripts. First-round RT-PCR with HTBI primers amplified the TCR CDR3 region. In TCRdb, the multiplex PCR reads were re-called with MiXCR into one record per CDR3 protein. The table lists about 590,000 distinct CDR3 sequences, about 14% of them singletons. The source material was blood. The source is a woman aged 18-29 years with Graves' ophthalmopathy.

The sample holds a few counts of this clonotype. A much larger clone lies one base from this, so it may be a read error. The chain joins TRBV6-2 or TRBV6-3 to TRBJ2-5, with D possibly TRBD2 on 7 matching bases. The germline V gene encodes CDR1 MNHEY and CDR2 SVGEGT. V was cut by 2 bases and J by 7 bases, with 17 bases left in between. The CDR3 extends over 15 amino acids. The CDR3 spells CASSYRGGRVGTQYF. The CDR3, as DNA: TGTGCCAGCAGTTACCGAGGGGGGAGGGTGGGGACCCAGTACTTC.

At least ten counts were recorded for this clonotype. This chain links TRBV28 with TRBJ2-7; 9 positions agree with TRBD1. The CDR3 loop spans 13 amino acids. The germline V gene has CDR1 MDHEN and CDR2 SYDVKM. Losses at the gene ends were 4 bases for V and 3 bases for J; bases not matched to a gene: 1. Here the CDR3 DNA reads TGTGCCAGCAGTTCGGGACAGGGCTACGAGCAGTACTTC. It is translated as CASSSGQGYEQYF.

This clonotype was seen more than once but under ten times. The chain uses TRBV7-9 and TRBJ2-3; no clear D. V was clipped by 5 bases and J by 6 bases, with 18 bases between them. This CDR3 region has 15 residues. CDR1 and CDR2 from the germline V gene are SEHNR and FQNEAQ (reference sequence). The CDR3 region has the DNA TGTGCCAGCAGCCACCTAACCGGTCCACATGATACGCAGTATTTT. Its protein product is CASSHLTGPHDTQYF.

This clonotype has only a few counts. The chain is built from TRBV4-2 and TRBJ2-3; 7 bases match TRBD2. CDR1 LGHNA and CDR2 YNFKEQ come from the germline V gene. The J segment lost 0 bases and the V segment lost 0 bases, leaving 9 bases of the junction unmatched. CDR3 length: 18 amino acids. The CDR3 is CASSQDPGGSTSTDTQYF. Here the CDR3 DNA reads TGTGCCAGCAGCCAAGATCCTGGCGGGAGTACTAGCACAGATACGCAGTATTTT.

This clonotype was seen many times. The V gene is TRBV28, the J gene TRBJ1-1, with 7 bases matching TRBD1. V lost 6 bases, J lost 1 base, and 5 bases stayed unmatched. The germline V gene has CDR1 MDHEN and CDR2 SYDVKM. This CDR3 is 14 amino acids long. The chain's CDR3 is CASRARDRNTEAFF. CDR3 sequence (DNA): TGTGCCAGCAGAGCCCGGGACAGGAACACTGAAGCTTTCTTT.

This clonotype was observed a few times. The chain employs TRBV5-1 and TRBJ2-4, with unresolved D. Germline V CDR1 and CDR2: SGHRS, YFSETQ. This CDR3 comprises 19 residues. V was cut by 0 bases and J by 0 bases, with 19 bases left in between. The CDR3: CASSLGRGRRLLAKNIQYF. The CDR3 DNA sequence: TGCGCCAGCAGCTTGGGGCGCGGCAGAAGACTCCTAGCCAAAAACATTCAGTACTTC. The full variable domain, rest sourced from reference TRBV5-1 and TRBJ2-4, is KAGVTQTPRYLIKTRGQQVTLSCSPISGHRSVSWYQQTPGQGLQFLFEYFSETQRNKGNFPGRFSGRQFSNSRSEMNVSTLELGDSALYLCASSLGRGRRLLAKNIQYFGAGTRLSVL.

This clonotype has ten or more counts. The gene calls are TRBV20-1 and TRBJ2-3, with 8 positions matching TRBD1. V trimming: 0 bases; J trimming: 1 base; junction bases outside the gene matches: 9. Germline CDR1 reads DFQATT; CDR2 reads SNEGSKA (reference sequence). The CDR3 consists of 17 residues. DNA for the CDR3: TGCAGTGCTAGAGAAAGGCGTTTGGGACAGGGCACAGATACGCAGTATTTT. This gives the protein CSARERRLGQGTDTQYF.

This clonotype was seen at least ten times. In DNA form, the CDR3 reads TGTGCCAGCAGCCAAGGGGCGGGAGAAATATACGAGCAGTACTTC. This translates into CASSQGAGEIYEQYF. The J gene is TRBJ2-7, the V gene TRBV3-1; 7 positions match TRBD2. The length of the CDR3 is 15 residues. The germline V gene has CDR1 LGHDT and CDR2 YNNKEL (reference sequence). The V gene end was trimmed by 1 base and the J gene end by 4 bases; junction bases not matched to a gene: 7.

This clonotype was counted ten times or more. This chain's CDR3 is CASSLALTNQPQHF. The CDR3 DNA is TGTGCCAGCAGCTTAGCGCTGACCAATCAGCCCCAGCATTTT. This sequence joins TRBV7-2 and TRBJ1-5; no firm D call. Germline-derived CDR1 and CDR2 are SGHTA and FQGNSA. This CDR3 has 14 amino acids. Trimming left V 0 bases short and J 3 bases short, with 6 bases between.

This clonotype was observed a few times. The chain joins TRBV27 to TRBJ2-7; 10 bases match TRBD2. The CDR3 length is 15 residues. Germline-derived CDR1 and CDR2 are MNHEY and SMNVEV (reference sequence). Losses at the gene ends were 0 bases for V and 6 bases for J; bases not matched to a gene: 5. The CDR3 spells CASSLSMGLASEQYF. CDR3 DNA sequence: TGTGCCAGCAGTTTATCGATGGGACTAGCGAGCGAGCAGTACTTC.

In its sample, this clonotype was seen many times. The J gene is TRBJ1-2, the V gene TRBV30; D is possibly TRBD1 (6 bases). The ends were cut back, 5 bases at V and 8 bases at J, with 15 bases in the middle. The CDR3 contains 12 residues. Looked up from germline, CDR1 is GTSNPN and CDR2 is SVGIG (reference sequence). The CDR3: CAWAPTGFGYTF. CDR3 sequence (DNA): TGTGCCTGGGCTCCCACAGGGTTCGGCTACACCTTC.

This chain uses TRBV3-1 with TRBJ2-5; TRBD2 matches at 13 bases. Germline CDR1 is LGHDT and CDR2 is YNNKEL (reference sequence). The CDR3 consists of 17 residues. V lost 4 bases and J lost 4; bases outside the gene matches: 9. The DNA for the CDR3 is TGTGCCAGCAGCCTATTACTAGCGGGAGGGCCGCTAGAGACCCAGTACTTC. Its protein is CASSLLLAGGPLETQYF.

This clonotype was counted at least ten times. V and J are TRBV20-1 and TRBJ2-3; TRBD1 might be the D (7 bases). CDR3 length: 15 amino acids. Trimming took 0 bases from V and 3 from J, leaving 13 bases between them. The germline V gene has CDR1 DFQATT and CDR2 SNEGSKA (reference sequence). The CDR3: CSARDTRGVTDTQYF. The CDR3 region has the DNA TGCAGTGCTAGAGATACCAGGGGGGTGACAGATACGCAGTATTTT.

The rearrangement joins TRBV12-5 to TRBJ2-2; possibly TRBD1 or TRBD2 for D (6 bases each). Looked up from germline, CDR1 is LGHNT and CDR2 is FRNRAP. The V and J ends lost 4 bases and 4 bases respectively, with 13 bases between them. The CDR3 has 15 residues. Here the CDR3 reads CASGYGGRGTGELFF. The CDR3 coding sequence is TGTGCTAGTGGTTATGGGGGGCGCGGCACCGGGGAGCTGTTTTTT.

This clonotype was observed at least ten times. This chain joins TRBV11-2 and TRBJ2-1, with 7 bases identical to TRBD2. Germline V CDR1 and CDR2: SGHAT, FQNNGV. The CDR3 consists of 15 residues. V dropped 1 base and J dropped 4; count of bases not matched to a gene: 4. CDR3 bases: TGTGCCAGCAGCTTAGTCGGGACTACATACAATGAGCAGTTCTTC. Translating it yields CASSLVGTTYNEQFF.

Worth noting for this clonotype: A much larger clone lies one base from this, so it may be a read error. V gene TRBV28 combines with J gene TRBJ1-5; 10 bases align to TRBD1. The CDR3 loop spans 16 amino acids. Germline lookup yields CDR1 MDHEN and CDR2 SYDVKM. Trimming took 6 bases from V and 6 from J; bases not matched to a gene: 11. The CDR3 reads CASRDSGTGEIQPQHF. In DNA form, the CDR3 reads TGTGCCAGCAGAGATTCCGGGACAGGGGAGATTCAGCCCCAGCATTTT. The full variable domain, completed using reference TRBV28 and TRBJ1-5, is DVKVTQSSRYLVKRTGEKVFLECVQDMDHENMFWYRQDPGLGLRLIYFSYDVKMKEKGDIPEGYSVSREKKERFSLILESASTNQTSMYLCASRDSGTGEIQPQHFGDGTRLSIL.

This clonotype was detected ten times or more. The chain combines TRBV20-1 with TRBJ2-7, with 16 positions matching TRBD2. The CDR3 sequence is 18 residues long. The V and J ends lost 2 bases and 7 bases, in that order; junction bases with no gene match: 14. Germline CDR1 reads DFQATT; CDR2 reads SNEGSKA (reference sequence). CDR3 nucleotides: TGCAGTGCTAGAAAGACTTTGGGACTAGCGGGAGGGCCAGGGGAGCAGTACTTC. Its protein is CSARKTLGLAGGPGEQYF.

This clonotype was counted at least ten times. The genes are TRBV5-5 and TRBJ2-3, with D unclear. This CDR3 comprises 15 residues. Looked up from germline, CDR1 is SGHKS and CDR2 is YYEKEE (reference sequence). V lost 0 bases and J lost 1, with 9 bases in between. CDR3 DNA sequence: TGTGCCAGCAGCTTGGGCTCCTGGGGCACAGATACGCAGTATTTT. It translates to CASSLGSWGTDTQYF.

This rearrangement joins TRBV9 to TRBJ2-2, with TRBD2 matching over 7 bases. V was pared by 0 bases and J by 6 bases, with 8 bases of the junction left unmatched. This CDR3 has 16 amino acids. Germline CDR1 is SGDLS and CDR2 is YYNGEE. The CDR3 loop is CASSVEQGRGAGELFF. The CDR3 coding sequence is TGTGCCAGCAGCGTAGAGCAAGGGAGGGGTGCCGGGGAGCTGTTTTTT.

The rearrangement links TRBV18 to TRBJ1-4, with TRBD1 matching 9 bases. The CDR3 spans 14 residues. V dropped 6 bases and J dropped 5; count of bases not matched to a gene: 4. Germline CDR1 KGHSH, CDR2 LQKENI. CDR3: CASSAQGANEKLFF. Here the CDR3 DNA reads TGTGCCAGCTCGGCACAGGGGGCAAATGAAAAACTGTTTTTT.

Ten or more counts support this clonotype. This chain connects TRBV6-1 to TRBJ1-5, with 10 bases matching TRBD1. Germline-derived CDR1 and CDR2 are MNHNS and SASEGT. The CDR3 consists of 18 residues. Unmatched junction bases numbered 12, after V lost 5 bases and J lost 2 bases. This CDR3 is CASSSGTGVVGGNQPQHF. CDR3 nucleotides: TGTGCCAGCAGTTCCGGGACAGGGGTTGTCGGTGGCAATCAGCCCCAGCATTTT.

Many counts were recorded for this clonotype. J is TRBJ2-5 and V is TRBV5-6, with D possibly being TRBD1 or TRBD2 (6 bases each). The CDR3 consists of 14 residues. CDR1 SGHDT and CDR2 YYEEEE come from the germline V gene. Trimming took 0 bases from V and 3 from J, leaving 9 bases between them. In DNA form, the CDR3 reads TGTGCCAGCAGCTTGGACAGGGAGGAAGAGACCCAGTACTTC. Protein product: CASSLDREEETQYF.

This clonotype has ten or more counts. This chain links TRBV3-1 with TRBJ2-3, with TRBD2 matching 14 bases. This CDR3 comprises 16 residues. Trimming at V came to 4 bases and at J to 3 bases, leaving 3 bases not matched to a gene. Germline assignment: CDR1 LGHDT and CDR2 YNNKEL (reference sequence). This CDR3 is CASSPGLAGATDTQYF. CDR3 DNA sequence: TGTGCCAGCAGCCCGGGACTAGCGGGAGCTACAGATACGCAGTATTTT.

This clonotype was seen many times. This chain links TRBV24-1 with TRBJ2-3, with 10 bases matching TRBD2. Germline V gives CDR1 KGHDR, CDR2 SFDVKD. J was trimmed by 0 bases and V by 4 bases; bases with no gene match: 3. CDR3 length: 16 amino acids. The CDR3 coding sequence is TGTGCCACCAGTGAGGGGACTAGCGCAAGCACAGATACGCAGTATTTT. Its translation is CATSEGTSASTDTQYF.

This clonotype showed up many times. V and J are TRBV12-3 or TRBV12-4 and TRBJ2-7; D is unresolved. V was cut by 1 base and J by 0 bases, with 7 bases left in between. The length of the CDR3 is 14 residues. The CDR3 reads CASSLGQSSYEQYF. CDR3 in DNA: TGTGCCAGCAGTTTAGGGCAGAGCTCCTACGAGCAGTACTTC.

This clonotype was detected ten times or more. V usage is TRBV20-1 and J usage is TRBJ2-7, with D perhaps matching TRBD1 or TRBD2 (5 bases each). The germline gives CDR1 DFQATT, CDR2 SNEGSKA (reference sequence). There are 14 residues in the CDR3. V was clipped by 2 bases and J by 3 bases, with 14 bases between them. The DNA for the CDR3 is TGCAGTGCTAGACCTCCAGGGACCTTCTACGAGCAGTACTTC. Residues: CSARPPGTFYEQYF.

The chain combines TRBV9 with TRBJ2-1; 9 nucleotides line up with TRBD2. The CDR3 contains 18 residues. Germline V lookup: CDR1 SGDLS, CDR2 YYNGEE. V lost 0 bases, J lost 7 bases, and 14 bases stayed unmatched. In nucleotides, the CDR3 is TGTGCCAGCAGCGTAGCCCCTTTTGTAGCGGGAGTCTCAAATGAGCAGTTCTTC. This encodes CASSVAPFVAGVSNEQFF.